Given below is one T cell receptor beta chain in context. This entry belongs to a study of cytomegalovirus exposure and HLA in healthy donors. Measured with immunoSEQ multiplex PCR; TCRdb has only the in-frame clones, and not every one. The sample contains about 130,000 clones, nearly 90% of which appear only once. The CDR3 loop spans 16 amino acids. In germline, CDR1 is SGHVS, CDR2 FQNEAQ. Trimming left V 2 bases short and J 0 bases short, with 11 bases between. The TCR sequence derives from a young woman in good health and CMV-seropositive. The sample comprised PBMCs. This sequence joins TRBV7-8 and TRBJ1-5, with a possible D match to TRBD1 (6 bases). The CDR3 region is CASSLRTVNSNQPQHF. CDR3 coding DNA: TGTGCCAGCAGCTTACGGACAGTCAATAGCAATCAGCCCCAGCATTTT.